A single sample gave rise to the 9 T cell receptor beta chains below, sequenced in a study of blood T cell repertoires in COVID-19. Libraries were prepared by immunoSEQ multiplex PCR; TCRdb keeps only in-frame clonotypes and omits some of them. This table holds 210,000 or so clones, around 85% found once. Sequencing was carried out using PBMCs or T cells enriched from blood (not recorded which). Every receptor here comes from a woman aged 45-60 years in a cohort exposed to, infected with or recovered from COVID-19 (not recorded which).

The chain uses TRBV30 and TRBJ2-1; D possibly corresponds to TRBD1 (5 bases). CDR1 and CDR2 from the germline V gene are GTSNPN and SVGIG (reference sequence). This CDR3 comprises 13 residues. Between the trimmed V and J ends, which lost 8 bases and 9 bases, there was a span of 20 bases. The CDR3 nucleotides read TGTGCCAATGAACCCTCGACAGTCGGTGAGCAGTTCTTC. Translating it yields CANEPSTVGEQFF.

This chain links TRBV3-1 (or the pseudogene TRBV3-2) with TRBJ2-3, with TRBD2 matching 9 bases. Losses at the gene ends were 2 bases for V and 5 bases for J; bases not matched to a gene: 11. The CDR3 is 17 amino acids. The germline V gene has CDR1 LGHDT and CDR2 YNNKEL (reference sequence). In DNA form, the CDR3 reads TGTGCCAGCAGCCAAATACTTTCTAGCGGGGAGGGAGATACGCAGTATTTT. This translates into CASSQILSSGEGDTQYF.

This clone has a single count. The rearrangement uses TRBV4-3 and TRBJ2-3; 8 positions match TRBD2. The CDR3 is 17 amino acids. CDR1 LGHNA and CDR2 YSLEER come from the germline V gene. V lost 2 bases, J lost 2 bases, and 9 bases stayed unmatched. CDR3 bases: TGCGCCAGCAGCCAACCCGGGGGGGCCGGATCCACAGATACGCAGTATTTT. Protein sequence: CASSQPGGAGSTDTQYF.

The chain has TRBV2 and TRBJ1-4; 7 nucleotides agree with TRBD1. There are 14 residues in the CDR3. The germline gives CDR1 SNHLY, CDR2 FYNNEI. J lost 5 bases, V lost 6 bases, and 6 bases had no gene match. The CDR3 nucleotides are TGTGCCAGCAGCCCGACAGGGCAAAATGAAAAACTGTTTTTT. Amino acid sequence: CASSPTGQNEKLFF.

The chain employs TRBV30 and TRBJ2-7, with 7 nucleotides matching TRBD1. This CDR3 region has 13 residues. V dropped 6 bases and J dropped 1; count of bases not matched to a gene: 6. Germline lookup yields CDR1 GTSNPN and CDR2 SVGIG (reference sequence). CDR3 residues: CACIRDRSYEQYF. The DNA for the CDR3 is TGTGCCTGCATCCGGGACAGATCCTACGAGCAGTACTTC.

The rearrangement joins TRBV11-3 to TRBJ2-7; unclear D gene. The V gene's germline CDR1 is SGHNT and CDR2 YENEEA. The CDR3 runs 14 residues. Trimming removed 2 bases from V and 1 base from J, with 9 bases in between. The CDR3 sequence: CASSLYGRSYEQYF. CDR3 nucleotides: TGTGCCAGCAGCTTATATGGCAGATCCTACGAGCAGTACTTC.

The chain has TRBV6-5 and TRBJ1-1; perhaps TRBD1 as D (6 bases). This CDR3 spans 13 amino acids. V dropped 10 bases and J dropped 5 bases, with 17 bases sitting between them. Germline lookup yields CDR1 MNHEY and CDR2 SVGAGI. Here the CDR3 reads CATKRTGKTEAFF. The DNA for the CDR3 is TGTGCCACCAAACGTACAGGGAAAACTGAAGCTTTCTTT.

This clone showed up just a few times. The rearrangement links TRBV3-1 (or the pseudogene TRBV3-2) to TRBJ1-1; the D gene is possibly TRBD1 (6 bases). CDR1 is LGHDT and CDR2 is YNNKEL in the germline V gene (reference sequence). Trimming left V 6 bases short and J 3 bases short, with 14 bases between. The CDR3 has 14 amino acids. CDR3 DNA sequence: TGTGCCAGCAGTTTCACTTACAGGGACACTGAAGCTTTCTTT. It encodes CASSFTYRDTEAFF.

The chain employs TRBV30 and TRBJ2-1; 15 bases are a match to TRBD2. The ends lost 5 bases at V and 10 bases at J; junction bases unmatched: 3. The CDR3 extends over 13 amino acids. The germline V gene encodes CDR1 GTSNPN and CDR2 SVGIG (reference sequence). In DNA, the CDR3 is TGTGCCTGGGGACTAGCGGGGGGGTCGGAGCAGTTCTTC. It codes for CAWGLAGGSEQFF.